A selection of T cell receptor beta chains follows, all from one sample in a study of blood T cell repertoires in COVID-19. Produced via immunoSEQ multiplex PCR; TCRdb's table is partial and in-frame only. This table has roughly 59,000 clones, about four fifths appearing once. Sequencing used peripheral blood. Receptors were obtained from a woman between 50 and 59 years old with active or convalescent COVID-19. CDR3s include the opening cysteine and the closing phenylalanine or tryptophan. A D gene is named only where the DNA matches it firmly. Rows may omit the clone size; those that give it use once, few, many or a size class.

D gene	V gene	clone size	J gene	CDR3 protein	CDR3 DNA
TRBD1	TRBV6-2/TRBV6-3	-	TRBJ2-7	CASSQGAGGTYEQYF	TGTGCCAGCAGCCAGGGGGCAGGGGGAACCTACGAGCAGTACTTC
TRBD1	TRBV2	-	TRBJ2-4	CASSETRGLNIQYF	TGTGCCAGCAGTGAAACCAGGGGGCTAAACATTCAGTACTTC
TRBD1	TRBV7-9	-	TRBJ1-1	CASSLDRGTMRDTEAFF	TGTGCCAGCAGCTTAGACAGGGGCACGATGCGGGACACTGAAGCTTTCTTT
-	TRBV2	-	TRBJ1-6	CASSEFRGQGKRSPLHF	TGTGCCAGCAGTGAGTTTAGGGGCCAGGGAAAGAGGTCACCCCTCCACTTT
TRBD2	TRBV24-1	once	TRBJ2-1	CATSVSSGSGRNEQFF	TGTGCCACCAGTGTAAGTAGCGGGAGCGGTCGCAATGAGCAGTTCTTC
TRBD1	TRBV19	-	TRBJ2-1	CASRAGQGPGWEQFF	TGTGCCTCGCGCGCGGGACAGGGCCCTGGATGGGAGCAGTTCTTC
TRBD2	TRBV3-1/TRBV3-2	-	TRBJ2-7	CASSQVTSGISPPYEQYF	TGTGCCAGCAGCCAGGTGACTAGCGGCATATCCCCCCCCTACGAGCAGTACTTC
TRBD1	TRBV5-4	-	TRBJ2-1	CASSLRTGSSYNEQFF	TGTGCCAGCAGCCTCCGGACAGGGAGCTCCTACAATGAGCAGTTCTTC
-	TRBV6-5	-	TRBJ1-2	CASSPGVGDGYTF	TGTGCCAGCAGCCCGGGAGTCGGCGATGGCTACACCTTC
-	TRBV14	-	TRBJ1-5	CASSEGAYRPQHF	TGTGCCAGCAGCGAGGGAGCTTATCGGCCCCAGCATTTT
TRBD1	TRBV19	few	TRBJ1-4	CASSIRGTGKITNEKLFF	TGTGCCAGTAGTATTCGCGGGACAGGGAAGATAACTAATGAAAAACTGTTTTTT
TRBD1	TRBV27	-	TRBJ1-1	CASRPYGTGVTEAFF	TGTGCCAGCAGACCGTACGGGACAGGGGTCACTGAAGCTTTCTTT
TRBD2	TRBV30	-	TRBJ2-2	CAWNGLAGEGTGELFF	TGTGCCTGGAATGGGCTAGCGGGAGAGGGTACCGGGGAGCTGTTTTTT
TRBD2	TRBV5-1	-	TRBJ2-7	CASSGETSGTRYEQYF	TGCGCCAGCAGCGGCGAGACTAGCGGCACTCGTTACGAGCAGTACTTC
TRBD2	TRBV30	-	TRBJ2-5	CAWSVLAGDQETQYF	TGTGCCTGGAGTGTACTAGCGGGAGACCAAGAGACCCAGTACTTC
-	TRBV7-9	many	TRBJ1-6	CASSPDGNNSPLHF	TGTGCCAGCAGCCCGGACGGGAATAATTCACCCCTCCACTTT
TRBD1	TRBV5-4	few	TRBJ1-1	CASSLAYRGNTEAFF	TGTGCCAGCAGCTTGGCCTACAGGGGGAACACTGAAGCTTTCTTT
TRBD2	TRBV7-2	-	TRBJ2-5	CASSLRTSLQGYQETQYF	TGTGCCAGCAGCTTACGGACTAGCCTCCAGGGGTACCAAGAGACCCAGTACTTC
-	TRBV7-7	-	TRBJ1-1	CAFWVEKAFF	TGTGCTTTTTGGGTGGAGAAAGCTTTCTTT
-	TRBV6-2/TRBV6-3	-	TRBJ1-2	CASSYPKGRLKRDGYTF	TGTGCCAGCAGTTACCCAAAGGGGAGGCTGAAGAGGGATGGCTACACCTTC
TRBD1	TRBV19	-	TRBJ1-4	CASSDRGANEKLFF	TGTGCCAGTAGCGACAGGGGTGCTAATGAAAAACTGTTTTTT
-	TRBV25-1	-	TRBJ2-7	CATEGLLSYEQYF	TGTGCCACCGAGGGACTGCTCTCCTACGAGCAGTACTTC
TRBD1	TRBV6-6	medium-sized	TRBJ1-1	CASSYSTGEWAEAFF	TGTGCCAGCAGTTACTCTACAGGGGAATGGGCTGAAGCTTTCTTT
-	TRBV11-3	-	TRBJ2-2	CASSLGGGTGELFF	TGTGCCAGCAGCTTAGGAGGGGGCACCGGGGAGCTGTTTTTT
-	TRBV7-3	-	TRBJ1-1	CASSVDRKTEAFF	TGTGCCAGCAGCGTCGACAGGAAAACTGAAGCTTTCTTT
-	TRBV6-2/TRBV6-3	-	TRBJ1-2	CASSTRQYGYTF	TGTGCCAGCAGTACAAGACAGTATGGCTACACCTTC
-	TRBV30	once	TRBJ1-1	CAWSSVRYTEAFF	TGTGCCTGGAGTTCCGTCAGATACACTGAAGCTTTCTTT
-	TRBV29-1	-	TRBJ1-2	CSVEERWAGYTF	TGCAGCGTTGAAGAGCGCTGGGCTGGCTACACCTTC
TRBD2	TRBV7-2	-	TRBJ2-3	CASSLEASGRAVSTDTQYF	TGTGCCAGCAGCTTAGAGGCTAGCGGGAGGGCGGTAAGCACAGATACGCAGTATTTT
-	TRBV10-2	-	TRBJ1-2	CASSESGLTNYGYTF	TGCGCCAGCAGTGAGTCGGGACTGACTAACTATGGCTACACCTTC
TRBD1	TRBV10-3	-	TRBJ1-3	CAISVPGGAGSGNTIYF	TGTGCCATCAGTGTGCCAGGGGGCGCGGGTTCTGGAAACACCATATATTTT
TRBD2	TRBV4-1	-	TRBJ2-1	CASALLAHNEQFF	TGCGCCAGCGCCTTACTAGCGCACAATGAGCAGTTCTTC